Below, 25 T cell receptor beta chains from the same sample are listed, as sequenced in a study of blood T cell repertoires in COVID-19. The protocol was immunoSEQ multiplex PCR, while the TCRdb copy is restricted to in-frame clones and leaves out a portion. Counted here are approximately 36,000 clones, 85% occurring once; the ten biggest clones make up around 5%. The sequencing sample was made of peripheral blood. The origin of the receptors is a man in his fifties or sixties with active COVID-19.

The chain couples TRBV10-3 to TRBJ1-4, with D perhaps TRBD1 (6 bases). The V end was cut by 10 bases, the J end by 5 bases, with 20 bases between. Germline V gene sequence: CDR1 ENHRY, CDR2 SYGVKD. This CDR3 has 15 amino acids. The CDR3 coding sequence is TGTGCCACCGCCATCGGACAGTCCGTAAATGAAAAACTGTTTTTT. Its translation is CATAIGQSVNEKLFF.

This clone was picked up one time. The rearrangement uses TRBV6-5 and TRBJ2-4, with 10 bases fitting TRBD2. The J segment lost 2 bases and the V segment lost 0 bases, leaving 1 base of the junction unmatched. This CDR3 has 16 amino acids. Germline V lookup: CDR1 MNHEY, CDR2 SVGAGI. DNA of the CDR3: TGTGCCAGCAGTTACTCTAGCGGGGGGACCAAAAACATTCAGTACTTC. Translated: CASSYSSGGTKNIQYF.

This sequence joins TRBV11-3 and TRBJ2-1; 9 bases fit TRBD2. V was pared by 5 bases and J by 6 bases, with 5 bases of the junction left unmatched. The CDR3 runs to 14 residues. CDR1 and CDR2 (germline): SGHNT, YENEEA. This chain's CDR3 is CASSRAGGGNEQFF. CDR3 in DNA: TGTGCCAGCAGCCGAGCGGGGGGTGGCAATGAGCAGTTCTTC.

The V call is TRBV9, the J call TRBJ2-5; D might be TRBD2 (6 bases). The V end was cut by 0 bases, the J end by 5 bases, with 8 bases between. CDR1 SGDLS and CDR2 YYNGEE come from the germline V gene. This CDR3 contains 13 residues. The CDR3 DNA reads as TGTGCCAGCAGCGTAGCGGGGGATGAGACCCAGTACTTC. As protein: CASSVAGDETQYF.

This chain uses TRBV3-1 (or the pseudogene TRBV3-2) with TRBJ2-1; TRBD1 matches 9 bases. J lost 11 bases, V lost 3 bases, and 17 bases had no gene match. The germline gives CDR1 LGHDT, CDR2 YNNKEL (reference sequence). The CDR3 contains 17 residues. Here the CDR3 reads CASSQVFGTGPPYQQFF. In DNA form, the CDR3 reads TGTGCCAGCAGCCAGGTGTTCGGGACAGGGCCCCCTTATCAGCAGTTCTTC.

This rearrangement joins TRBV6-4 to TRBJ2-3; D might be TRBD2 (6 bases). The germline V gene has CDR1 MRHNA and CDR2 SNTAGT. The CDR3 length is 13 residues. Trimming shortened V by 10 bases and J by 0 bases, and 11 bases separated the two germline ends. This CDR3 is CATSSGSTDTQYF. The CDR3 DNA sequence: TGTGCCACGTCGAGCGGGAGCACAGATACGCAGTATTTT.

The chain employs TRBV24-1 and TRBJ2-1; perhaps TRBD1 as D (6 bases). The germline V and J ends were trimmed by 1 base and 7 bases, with 7 bases remaining between them. The CDR3 has 13 residues. CDR1 and CDR2 (germline): KGHDR, SFDVKD. The CDR3 bases are TGTGCCACCAGTGATTTTAGGGGGAATGAGCAGTTCTTC. This encodes CATSDFRGNEQFF.

The chain joins TRBV19 to TRBJ2-5; 9 nucleotides align to TRBD1. The CDR3 has 15 residues. The V gene's germline CDR1 is LNHDA and CDR2 SQIVND (reference sequence). V was pared by 2 bases and J by 4 bases, with 5 bases of the junction left unmatched. The CDR3 is CASSIPGTGSETQYF. CDR3 nucleotide sequence: TGTGCCAGTAGTATACCCGGGACAGGGTCAGAGACCCAGTACTTC. The full variable domain, completed using reference TRBV19 and TRBJ2-5, is DGGITQSPKYLFRKEGQNVTLSCEQNLNHDAMYWYRQDPGQGLRLIYYSQIVNDFQKGDIAEGYSVSREKKESFPLTVTSAQKNPTAFYLCASSIPGTGSETQYFGPGTRLLVL.

This clone was seen a handful of times. The chain joins TRBV19 to TRBJ2-2; 8 bases line up with TRBD2. After removal of 2 bases from V and 2 bases from J, the junction contained 1 base not matched to a gene. The germline V gene has CDR1 LNHDA and CDR2 SQIVND (reference sequence). The CDR3 runs 15 residues. CDR3 coding DNA: TGTGCCAGTAGTATAAGCGGGGGTAACACCGGGGAGCTGTTTTTT. This translates into CASSISGGNTGELFF.

The rearrangement uses TRBV6-5 and TRBJ2-7; no clear D gene. This CDR3 is 15 amino acids long. Germline CDR1 MNHEY, CDR2 SVGAGI. Trimming stripped 8 bases from V and 0 bases from J, with 17 bases between. CDR3 nucleotide sequence: TGTGCCAGCGAATGGATACACAGAAGCTCCTACGAGCAGTACTTC. Translated: CASEWIHRSSYEQYF.

This chain joins TRBV10-3 and TRBJ1-5, with 7 bases matching TRBD1. The length of the CDR3 is 14 residues. Germline CDR1 is ENHRY and CDR2 is SYGVKD. V was pared by 9 bases and J by 2 bases, with 7 bases of the junction left unmatched. The CDR3 nucleotides are TGTGCCATTGGGGACAGTTATGGCAATCAGCCCCAGCATTTT. Amino acids: CAIGDSYGNQPQHF.

The chain carries TRBV5-1 and TRBJ2-1; 8 bases are a match to TRBD2. Trimming at V came to 4 bases and at J to 8 bases, leaving 11 bases not matched to a gene. Germline-derived CDR1 and CDR2 are SGHRS and YFSETQ. The CDR3 length is 15 residues. This chain's CDR3 is CASSPVTGGAYEQFF. The CDR3 DNA reads as TGCGCCAGCAGCCCCGTCACCGGGGGGGCATATGAGCAGTTCTTC.

The V call is TRBV7-9, the J call TRBJ2-3, with 8 bases identical to TRBD2. Trimming took 7 bases from V and 5 from J; bases not matched to a gene: 11. Germline V gives CDR1 SEHNR, CDR2 FQNEAQ (reference sequence). CDR3 size: 15 residues. CDR3 sequence: CASISSAGLEDTQYF. CDR3 nucleotide sequence: TGTGCCAGCATCTCCTCCGCGGGACTAGAAGATACGCAGTATTTT.

This clone has a single count. The chain uses TRBV5-1 and TRBJ2-1; 11 bases fit TRBD1. V lost 4 bases to trimming and J lost 8 bases; unmatched junction nucleotides: 5. The CDR3 covers 14 residues. Germline V lookup: CDR1 SGHRS, CDR2 YFSETQ. The CDR3 DNA reads as TGCGCCAGCAGCGCTCGGACAGGGGGCTATGAGCAGTTCTTC. This sequence encodes CASSARTGGYEQFF.

The genes are TRBV6-5 and TRBJ1-1; 8 bases map to TRBD1. With 6 bases clipped from V and 5 bases from J, the junction kept 5 bases outside the gene matches. Germline V gene sequence: CDR1 MNHEY, CDR2 SVGAGI. CDR3 length equals 13 residues. In nucleotides, the CDR3 is TGTGCCAGCAGGGACAGGGAGACGACTGAAGCTTTCTTT. Its protein is CASRDRETTEAFF.

The genes are TRBV5-6 and TRBJ2-7; D remains ambiguous. The CDR3 length is 12 residues. Per germline, CDR1 SGHDT and CDR2 YYEEEE. V was trimmed by 0 bases and J by 12 bases, leaving 13 bases between them. This chain's CDR3 is CASSLVDTVRYF. CDR3 in DNA: TGTGCCAGCAGCTTGGTTGACACGGTAAGGTACTTC.

CDR3 in amino acids: CASRAGEYNEQFF. For the CDR3, the DNA is TGCGCCTCCCGGGCGGGGGAGTACAATGAGCAGTTCTTC. The rearrangement uses TRBV5-1 and TRBJ2-1; 7 nucleotides line up with TRBD2. The CDR3 is 13 residues long. The V segment lost 10 bases and the J segment 4 bases; nucleotides outside the gene matches: 8. The germline CDR1 and CDR2 sequences are SGHRS and YFSETQ.

V is TRBV13 and J is TRBJ1-5, with D perhaps TRBD1 (5 bases). Germline V gives CDR1 PRHDT, CDR2 FYEKMQ (reference sequence). Trimming left V 5 bases short and J 3 bases short, with 20 bases between. This CDR3 contains 17 residues. CDR3 sequence: CASSRHQLGAYNQPQHF. Here the CDR3 DNA reads TGTGCCAGCAGCCGTCATCAATTAGGGGCTTACAATCAGCCCCAGCATTTT. Drawing the rest from reference TRBV13 and TRBJ1-5, the complete variable domain is AAGVIQSPRHLIKEKRETATLKCYPIPRHDTVYWYQQGPGQDPQFLISFYEKMQSDKGSIPDRFSAQQFSDYHSELNMSSLELGDSALYFCASSRHQLGAYNQPQHFGDGTRLSIL.

This chain uses TRBV6-5 with TRBJ2-2; no reliable D call. CDR1 is MNHEY, CDR2 SVGAGI, per germline. The CDR3 totals 15 residues. The V end was cut by 5 bases, the J end by 2 bases, with 12 bases between. The CDR3 DNA follows: TGTGCCAGCAGTATTTACCTATCAAACACCGGGGAGCTGTTTTTT. Its translation is CASSIYLSNTGELFF.

V is TRBV6-5 and J is TRBJ1-1; D may be TRBD1 (5 bases). V shed 5 bases and J shed 1 base, with 11 bases lying between them. The V gene's germline CDR1 is MNHEY and CDR2 SVGAGI. The CDR3 runs 14 residues. CDR3 sequence reads: CASSPTGQNTEAFF. For the CDR3, the DNA is TGTGCCAGCAGTCCAACAGGCCAGAACACTGAAGCTTTCTTT.

V gene TRBV5-6 combines with J gene TRBJ2-2; 10 positions match TRBD1. Germline CDR1 and CDR2: SGHDT and YYEEEE. The V gene end was trimmed by 5 bases and the J gene end by 3 bases; junction bases not matched to a gene: 7. The CDR3 length is 16 residues. The CDR3 nucleotides are TGTGCCAGCAGGGAGACAGGGGGCGCGTACACCGGGGAGCTGTTTTTT. Translating gives CASRETGGAYTGELFF.

The chain couples TRBV5-1 to TRBJ1-4; 8 nucleotides align to TRBD1. Germline CDR1 and CDR2: SGHRS and YFSETQ. Germline trimming cut 0 bases from V and 8 bases from J; bases unmatched to any gene: 12. There are 17 residues in the CDR3. CDR3 residues: CASSLAAGGEHGEKLFF. The CDR3 DNA is TGCGCCAGCAGCTTGGCGGCAGGGGGCGAACATGGCGAAAAACTGTTTTTT.

The gene calls are TRBV19 and TRBJ2-1; 9 positions match TRBD2. Germline V gives CDR1 LNHDA, CDR2 SQIVND (reference sequence). V lost 0 bases, J lost 2 bases, and 5 bases stayed unmatched. The CDR3 is made up of 17 amino acids. CDR3 DNA: TGTGCCAGTAGTATAGATGCGCTAGCGGGGCCCTACAATGAGCAGTTCTTC. This encodes CASSIDALAGPYNEQFF.

This chain uses TRBV7-9 with TRBJ2-2; D may be TRBD1 (5 bases). This CDR3 contains 13 residues. The V end was cut by 4 bases, the J end by 5 bases, with 8 bases between. Germline V gene data show CDR1 as SEHNR and CDR2 as FQNEAQ (reference sequence). CDR3 in amino acids: CASSSQGTGELFF. CDR3 in DNA: TGTGCCAGCAGCTCCCAGGGAACCGGGGAGCTGTTTTTT.

In nucleotides, the CDR3 is TGTGCCAGCAGTCTTAGCGGGGGGAAAGAGTATGAGCAGTTCTTC. This gives the protein CASSLSGGKEYEQFF. The genes are TRBV28 and TRBJ2-1; 10 bases map to TRBD2. The germline V gene encodes CDR1 MDHEN and CDR2 SYDVKM. The CDR3 length is 15 residues. With 5 bases clipped from V and 8 bases from J, the junction kept 9 bases outside the gene matches.